These 12 T cell receptor beta chains were sequenced from one sample in a study of shared clonotypes between healthy human individuals. Sequenced by immunoSEQ multiplex PCR; TCRdb stores in-frame clones only, minus some. The table has some 1.1 million clones, around three quarters seen once. Sequences were obtained from memory CD4+ T cells from PBMCs. Specified subset: CD45RA-negative fraction. Receptors were obtained from a man aged 18 to 30 in good health. Some clones in this sample may be carry-over from other donors' samples.

This chain joins TRBV30 and TRBJ1-2, with D uncertain. Per the germline V gene, CDR1 is GTSNPN and CDR2 is SVGIG (reference sequence). The CDR3 has 13 amino acids. Trimming took off 2 bases at V and 6 bases at J, with 13 bases between the two ends. The CDR3 loop reads CAWSLGMRDGYTF. CDR3 bases: TGTGCCTGGAGTCTCGGGATGAGGGATGGCTACACCTTC.

The chain couples TRBV7-9 to TRBJ1-5; perhaps TRBD1 as D (6 bases). V lost 3 bases and J lost 6, with 15 bases in between. Germline V gene sequence: CDR1 SEHNR, CDR2 FQNEAQ (reference sequence). The CDR3 is 15 amino acids. CDR3 in DNA: TGTGCCAGCAGCTTTGGGGGGCTGACGGTTCAGCCCCAGCATTTT. Translating it yields CASSFGGLTVQPQHF.

Comment on this clone: A much larger clone sits a single nucleotide away, making a read error possible. At the DNA level, this CDR3 is encoded by other sequences in the same sample as well. The chain has TRBV30 and TRBJ1-2; 8 bases line up with TRBD1. The germline V gene has CDR1 GTSNPN and CDR2 SVGIG (reference sequence). The CDR3 spans 15 residues. The DNA of the CDR3 is TGCGCCTGGCAAGAGGACAGGGACGGTACCTATGGCTACACCTTC. Translating it yields CAWQEDRDGTYGYTF.

This chain links TRBV6-5 with TRBJ1-1; 9 positions agree with TRBD1. The CDR3 extends over 15 amino acids. CDR1 and CDR2 (germline): MNHEY, SVGAGI. V lost 7 bases to trimming and J lost 1 base; unmatched junction nucleotides: 7. The CDR3 reads CASINRGPTNTEAFF. Here the CDR3 DNA reads TGTGCCAGCATAAACAGGGGGCCCACGAACACTGAAGCTTTCTTT.

The chain recombines TRBV18 with TRBJ2-3, with D perhaps matching TRBD2 (6 bases). Germline CDR1 KGHSH, CDR2 LQKENI. This CDR3 is 13 amino acids long. V lost 3 bases to trimming and J lost 14 bases, with 18 bases between them. This chain's CDR3 is CASSPSQRVELYF. The DNA for the CDR3 is TGTGCCAGCTCACCCTCCCAGCGGGTTGAGTTGTATTTT.

The rearrangement joins TRBV29-1 to TRBJ2-4, with 10 bases that match TRBD2. Germline CDR1 SQVTM, CDR2 ANQGSEA. The CDR3 covers 16 residues. V shed 0 bases, J shed 1 base, and the junction held 3 bases outside the gene matches. CDR3 amino acids: CSVEEGSGRAKNIQYF. The DNA for the CDR3 is TGCAGCGTTGAAGAGGGTAGCGGGAGGGCCAAAAACATTCAGTACTTC.

The sample holds a few counts of this clone. The chain has TRBV7-9 and TRBJ1-6; D unclear. The CDR3 length is 14 residues. Trimming removed 0 bases at V and 10 bases at J, with 10 bases between. The germline gives CDR1 SEHNR, CDR2 FQNEAQ (reference sequence). The CDR3 DNA follows: TGTGCCAGCAGCTTAGCAGGGCCTGAATCACCCCTCCACTTT. This translates into CASSLAGPESPLHF.

This clone appeared once. The chain uses TRBV28 and TRBJ1-2, with D perhaps matching TRBD1 (5 bases). This CDR3 is built from 14 residues. V gave up 9 bases and J gave up 8 bases, with 22 bases separating them. The germline V gene has CDR1 MDHEN and CDR2 SYDVKM. This chain's CDR3 is CARGRVGWGGGYTF. Written as DNA, the CDR3 is TGTGCCAGGGGACGGGTTGGTTGGGGCGGCGGCTACACCTTC.

J is TRBJ2-5 and V is TRBV9; 12 bases are a match to TRBD2. V lost 4 bases to trimming and J lost 4 bases; unmatched junction nucleotides: 8. In germline, CDR1 is SGDLS, CDR2 YYNGEE. The CDR3 loop spans 16 amino acids. The CDR3 here is CASSSAPGLAGETQYF. The CDR3 nucleotides are TGTGCCAGCAGCTCCGCCCCGGGACTAGCGGGAGAGACCCAGTACTTC.

This clone has only a few counts. The J gene is TRBJ2-1, the V gene TRBV6-5; the match to TRBD2 covers 8 bases. The CDR3 is 15 amino acids. The germline V gene has CDR1 MNHEY and CDR2 SVGAGI. Trimming cost V 7 bases and J 10 bases; bases outside gene matches: 15. This chain's CDR3 is CASTPRPGGVGEQFF. The CDR3 nucleotides read TGTGCCAGCACCCCCCGCCCGGGAGGGGTAGGAGAGCAGTTCTTC.

This chain links TRBV5-4 with TRBJ2-6; TRBD1 is a possible D gene (5 bases). The CDR3 is 15 amino acids. V lost 4 bases and J lost 0, with 8 bases in between. The germline CDR1 and CDR2 sequences are SGHNT and YYREEE (reference sequence). As DNA, the CDR3 is TGTGCCAGCAGCGTAACAGGCTCTGGGGCCAACGTCCTGACTTTC. It codes for CASSVTGSGANVLTF.

V and J are TRBV29-1 and TRBJ2-7; 9 positions match TRBD1. V lost 5 bases, J lost 0 bases, and 8 bases stayed unmatched. The germline gives CDR1 SQVTM, CDR2 ANQGSEA. This CDR3 region has 15 residues. In nucleotides, the CDR3 is TGCAGCGTTTACACTCCGGGACAGGGCTCCTACGAGCAGTACTTC. It codes for CSVYTPGQGSYEQYF.